This entry describes one TCR beta chain. The antigen is unknown. Libraries were prepared by immunoSEQ multiplex PCR; TCRdb keeps only in-frame clonotypes and omits some of them. The sample has approximately 7,500 clones, about 96% seen once; the top ten hold approximately 0.2%. This record comes from a study of T cell repertoires in ileal Crohn's disease. Regarding the study as a whole: Compared with non-smokers, active smokers at surgery showed more clonal expansions. Clonality above 26.8% at surgery always came with endoscopic recurrence.

CDR3 size: 15 residues. The V end was cut by 7 bases, the J end by 5 bases, with 20 bases between. Germline V gene lookup returns CDR1 SNHLY and CDR2 FYNNEI. The sequence came from an adult with Crohn's disease. This sequence joins TRBV2 and TRBJ1-1, with a weak D call TRBD1 (5 bases). Sequenced material: ileal tissue. CDR3 in DNA: TGTGCCAGCACCGCAGTCGGGGGGGTGGGGACTGAAGCTTTCTTT. This gives the protein CASTAVGGVGTEAFF.